These 10 T cell receptor beta chains were sequenced from one sample in a study of shared clonotypes between healthy human individuals. Produced via immunoSEQ multiplex PCR; TCRdb's table is partial and in-frame only. The sample has about 1.5 million clones; approximately 98% are singletons. Sequencing was carried out using naive CD4+ T cells sorted from blood. The subset is: CD45RA+ positively selected. These receptors were taken from a man aged 25 to 40 in good health.

The chain recombines TRBV4-1 with TRBJ2-1; 8 bases align to TRBD2. Germline V gene sequence: CDR1 MGHRA, CDR2 YSYEKL. With 1 base clipped from V and 6 bases from J, the junction kept 8 bases outside the gene matches. The CDR3 is 16 residues long. CDR3 sequence: CASSQVGLGGINEQFF. The CDR3 region has the DNA TGCGCCAGCAGCCAAGTGGGACTAGGCGGAATCAATGAGCAGTTCTTC.

This chain links TRBV2 with TRBJ2-6; D unclear. CDR1 and CDR2 from the germline V gene are SNHLY and FYNNEI. V lost 6 bases and J 0 bases, leaving 15 bases between the germline ends. The CDR3 has 17 residues. CDR3 residues: CASRYRLLGSGANVLTF. CDR3 bases: TGTGCCAGCAGGTACCGACTCCTGGGCTCTGGGGCCAACGTCCTGACTTTC.

The chain carries TRBV6-1 and TRBJ2-7, with D uncertain. The germline V gene has CDR1 MNHNS and CDR2 SASEGT. Trimming cost V 1 base and J 5 bases, with 6 bases left between them. The CDR3 extends over 12 amino acids. Written as DNA, the CDR3 is TGTGCCAGCAGTGAAGTTGGGGACGAGCAGTACTTC. This sequence encodes CASSEVGDEQYF.

This clone was detected once. At the DNA level, this CDR3 is encoded by other sequences in the same sample as well. The chain carries TRBV19 and TRBJ2-7, with 12 bases matching TRBD2. The V gene end was trimmed by 4 bases and the J gene end by 0 bases; junction bases not matched to a gene: 1. The CDR3 spans 15 residues. Germline-derived CDR1 and CDR2 are LNHDA and SQIVND (reference sequence). The CDR3 bases are TGTGCCAGTAGTAGGGGACTAGCGGGCTCCTACGAGCAGTACTTC. As protein: CASSRGLAGSYEQYF.

For this clone: Additional DNA sequences in this sample encode the identical CDR3. The chain employs TRBV4-3 and TRBJ1-2, with TRBD1 as a possible D gene (5 bases). Trimming removed 0 bases from V and 2 bases from J, with 10 bases in between. Germline V gene data show CDR1 as LGHNA and CDR2 as YSLEER. The CDR3 contains 15 residues. This CDR3 reads CASSQDRRGNYGYTF. For the CDR3, the DNA is TGCGCCAGCAGCCAAGATAGGAGGGGCAACTATGGCTACACCTTC.

The V gene is TRBV11-2, the J gene TRBJ2-2; TRBD2 might be the D (7 bases). CDR1 and CDR2 (germline): SGHAT, FQNNGV. The V end was cut by 3 bases, the J end by 4 bases, with 12 bases between. The CDR3 is made up of 15 amino acids. CDR3 nucleotide sequence: TGTGCCAGCAGCTTGGGGGGGGCTGGCACCGGGGAGCTGTTTTTT. Protein sequence: CASSLGGAGTGELFF.

Note on this clone: The same CDR3 can be traced to other DNA sequences in this sample. The chain is built from TRBV5-1 and TRBJ2-7, with a possible D match to TRBD2 (6 bases). The CDR3 sequence is 14 residues long. Germline CDR1 is SGHRS and CDR2 is YFSETQ. V was cut by 0 bases and J by 3 bases, with 10 bases left in between. This chain's CDR3 is CASSLDGSGYEQYF. CDR3 nucleotides: TGCGCCAGCAGCTTGGATGGTAGCGGCTACGAGCAGTACTTC.

The chain has TRBV7-6 and TRBJ1-1, with D perhaps TRBD1 (6 bases). The CDR3 covers 16 residues. Trimming removed 3 bases from V and 1 base from J, with 15 bases in between. Germline-derived CDR1 and CDR2 are SGHVS and FNYEAQ. CDR3 sequence reads: CASSLGTGTSNTEAFF. The CDR3 coding sequence is TGTGCCAGCAGCTTGGGAACCGGGACATCGAACACTGAAGCTTTCTTT.

V gene TRBV7-2 combines with J gene TRBJ2-7, with D possibly being TRBD2 (5 bases). The CDR3 consists of 14 residues. CDR1 SGHTA and CDR2 FQGNSA come from the germline V gene. Trimming removed 5 bases from V and 0 bases from J, with 11 bases in between. The CDR3 region has the DNA TGTGCCAGCAGCCTCATGGGGAGCTCCTACGAGCAGTACTTC. This encodes CASSLMGSSYEQYF.

V and J are TRBV5-1 and TRBJ2-1; TRBD1 matches at 9 bases. Germline assignment: CDR1 SGHRS and CDR2 YFSETQ. Trimming at V came to 4 bases and at J to 4 bases, leaving 21 bases not matched to a gene. The CDR3 extends over 20 amino acids. CDR3: CASSDGFWAATGQGYNEQFF. Written as DNA, the CDR3 is TGCGCCAGCAGCGATGGGTTTTGGGCGGCGACGGGACAGGGATACAATGAGCAGTTCTTC.